What follows describes a single TCR beta chain. Its antigen is as yet unknown. Treg sorting used a CD4+CD25+CD127-/low gate. Study conclusions and caveats: Greatest tumor Treg TCR overlap was with tumor naive CD4+ cells.

TCRdb analysed the multiplex PCR reads with MiXCR anew, one entry per CDR3 protein. The data contain 2,000 to 2,500 distinct CDR3 sequences, around 18% of them singletons. The source is a female donor with breast cancer. Sequenced sample: Tregs sorted from blood.

In DNA form, the CDR3 reads TGTGCCAGCTGGGGAGACGCCTATGGCTACACCTTC. It yields the protein CASWGDAYGYTF. V usage is TRBV12-3 or TRBV12-4 and J usage is TRBJ1-2; no clear D gene. V lost 8 bases and J 4 bases, leaving 11 bases between the germline ends. CDR3 length: 12 residues.